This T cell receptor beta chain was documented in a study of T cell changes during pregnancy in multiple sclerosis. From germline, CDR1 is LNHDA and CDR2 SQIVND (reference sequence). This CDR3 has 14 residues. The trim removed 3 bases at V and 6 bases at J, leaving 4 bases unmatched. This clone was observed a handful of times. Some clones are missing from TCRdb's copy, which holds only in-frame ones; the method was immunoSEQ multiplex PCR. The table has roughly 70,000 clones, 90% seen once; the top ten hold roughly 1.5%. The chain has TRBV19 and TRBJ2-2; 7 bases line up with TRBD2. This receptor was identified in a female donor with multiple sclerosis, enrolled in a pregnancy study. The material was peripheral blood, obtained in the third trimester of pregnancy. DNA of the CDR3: TGTGCCAGTAGTATGGGGAGGGGATCCGGGGAGCTGTTTTTT. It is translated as CASSMGRGSGELFF.